This passage covers 25 T cell receptor beta chains from one sample sequenced in a study of blood T cells in healthy people across ages. Together with a sample-barcoded 5' primer, a J-beta primer mix was included in a second PCR lasting about 7 to 11 cycles. TCRdb analysed the 5' RACE reads with MiXCR anew, one entry per CDR3 protein. The sample has around 1,800,000 distinct CDR3 sequences, 30% to 40% seen once; the top ten hold 23%. The sample taken for sequencing was blood. Every receptor here comes from a human donor in good health.

V usage is TRBV3-1 and J usage is TRBJ2-4, with D tentatively TRBD1 (5 bases). V was clipped by 1 base and J by 9 bases, with 10 bases between them. The CDR3 extends over 13 amino acids. Germline assignment: CDR1 LGHDT and CDR2 YNNKEL (reference sequence). CDR3 sequence: CASSQGQGTIQYF. The CDR3 DNA is TGTGCCAGCAGCCAAGGGCAGGGCACCATTCAGTACTTC.

In this sample, this clonotype turned up a few times. The V and J genes are TRBV3-1 and TRBJ1-1; 9 bases align to TRBD1. Germline CDR1 LGHDT, CDR2 YNNKEL (reference sequence). This CDR3 contains 15 residues. J gave up 1 base and V 4 bases, and 4 bases lay outside the gene matches. This CDR3 is CASSPMGQGNTEAFF. CDR3 DNA sequence: TGTGCCAGCAGCCCTATGGGACAGGGGAACACTGAAGCTTTCTTT.

A few counts support this clonotype. V is TRBV29-1 and J is TRBJ2-1; 8 bases align to TRBD1. V was clipped by 0 bases and J by 8 bases; unmatched bases: 6. The CDR3 spans 14 residues. The V gene's germline CDR1 is SQVTM and CDR2 ANQGSEA. CDR3 protein: CSVEDLGQGDEQFF. The CDR3 coding sequence is TGCAGCGTTGAAGATTTAGGACAGGGCGATGAGCAGTTCTTC.

Concerning this clonotype itself: A much larger clone lies a single base off, so this may be a read error. This chain links TRBV15 with TRBJ1-4; D possibly corresponds to TRBD1 (5 bases). The CDR3 is made up of 14 amino acids. Germline V gives CDR1 LNHNV, CDR2 YYDKDF (reference sequence). The V end lost 0 bases, the J end lost 16 bases, and 18 bases lay between the germline ends. The CDR3 protein is CATSRDGGIPRPFF. In DNA form, the CDR3 reads TGTGCCACCAGCAGAGATGGGGGAATTCCTAGGCCGTTTTTT.

V and J are TRBV4-3 and TRBJ2-4; tentative D call: TRBD1 (5 bases). The assigned J gene may be wrong: the sequence end matches TRBJ2-5 better. Germline CDR1 LGHNA, CDR2 YSLEER. The CDR3 has 18 residues. The CDR3 bases are TGCGCCAGCAGCCAAGGTCGTGGCAGGGATGATTACGGTGAGACCCAGTACTTC. Its translation: CASSQGRGRDDYGETQYF.

This clonotype was seen a few times. The chain is built from TRBV6-4 and TRBJ2-1, with a tentative D call TRBD2 (7 bases). Deletions cut 2 bases from V and 4 bases from J, with 12 bases between. The germline gives CDR1 MRHNA, CDR2 SNTAGT. The CDR3 is 15 residues long. CDR3 coding DNA: TGTGCCAGCAGTGACGGGAGGGGGGATTACAATGAGCAGTTCTTC. Translating gives CASSDGRGDYNEQFF.

A few counts support this clonotype. This chain joins TRBV5-1 and TRBJ2-1; D remains unclear. The CDR3 is 13 amino acids. Germline V CDR1 and CDR2: SGHRS, YFSETQ. Trimming stripped 4 bases from V and 5 bases from J, with 10 bases between. The CDR3 nucleotides read TGCGCCAGCAGCAGTATAGCCAACAATGAGCAGTTCTTC. Its protein is CASSSIANNEQFF.

This sequence joins TRBV4-2 and TRBJ1-1, with D tentatively TRBD1 (6 bases). CDR1 is LGHNA, CDR2 YNFKEQ, per germline. Trimming removed 0 bases from V and 8 bases from J, with 16 bases in between. This CDR3 is 15 amino acids long. CDR3 nucleotide sequence: TGTGCCAGCAGCCAAGACGCGTGGGGGGCTGGGGAAGCTTTCTTT. Residues: CASSQDAWGAGEAFF.

This chain links TRBV7-2 with TRBJ2-1; 15 positions agree with TRBD2. V dropped 2 bases and J dropped 8; count of bases not matched to a gene: 10. This CDR3 comprises 18 residues. Germline V gene data show CDR1 as SGHTA and CDR2 as FQGNSA. CDR3 DNA: TGTGCCAGCAGCTTAAGGGGACTAGCGGGGGGTCTGGGTTATGAGCAGTTCTTC. Amino acids: CASSLRGLAGGLGYEQFF.

The rearrangement links TRBV25-1 to TRBJ1-1; tentative D call: TRBD1 (5 bases). Between the trimmed V and J ends, which lost 5 bases and 9 bases, there was a span of 13 bases. CDR1 is MGHDK and CDR2 is SYGVNS in the germline V gene. The CDR3 totals 12 residues. CDR3 region: CASSLYSGKAFF. The CDR3 DNA is TGTGCCAGCAGTTTGTACTCAGGGAAAGCTTTCTTT.

This chain connects TRBV20-1 to TRBJ2-7; TRBD1 aligns across 7 bases. Per germline, CDR1 DFQATT and CDR2 SNEGSKA (reference sequence). The CDR3 spans 13 residues. Trimming at V came to 3 bases and at J to 5 bases, leaving 7 bases not matched to a gene. The CDR3 DNA is TGCAGTGCTAGGTATAGGGGGCGCGACGAGCAGTACTTC. It encodes CSARYRGRDEQYF.

There are a few counts of this clonotype. The junction shows a germline mismatch at one end, possibly a read error. The V and J genes are TRBV20-1 and TRBJ2-5; a weak D match, TRBD2 (6 bases). CDR1 and CDR2 from the germline V gene are DFQATT and SNEGSKA (reference sequence). The CDR3 contains 15 residues. CDR3 nucleotide sequence: TGCAGTGCTGTTGGTGCGGGGCTATACCAGGAGACCCAGTACTTC. Its translation is CSAVGAGLYQETQYF.

The rearrangement uses TRBV20-1 and TRBJ1-2; 9 bases map to TRBD1. There are 13 residues in the CDR3. Germline CDR1 is DFQATT and CDR2 is SNEGSKA (reference sequence). The J segment lost 4 bases and the V segment lost 6 bases, leaving 6 bases of the junction unmatched. Here the CDR3 reads CSAPGQGTYGYTF. The CDR3 DNA sequence: TGCAGTGCCCCGGGACAGGGCACCTATGGCTACACCTTC.

This clonotype has only a few counts. V usage is TRBV11-2 and J usage is TRBJ2-5; D may correspond to TRBD1 or TRBD2 (5 bases each). The CDR3 sequence is 17 residues long. With 5 bases removed from V and 1 base from J, the gap between germline ends came to 20 bases. Germline values: CDR1 SGHAT, CDR2 FQNNGV. In DNA form, the CDR3 reads TGTGCCAGCAGCCTTCCAAGGGACCGGGGATTCCAAGAGACCCAGTACTTC. Translation: CASSLPRDRGFQETQYF.

This clonotype was counted only a few times. The J gene is TRBJ1-2, the V gene TRBV4-3, with D possibly being TRBD1 (5 bases). V was clipped by 1 base and J by 4 bases, with 22 bases between them. The V gene's germline CDR1 is LGHNA and CDR2 YSLEER. CDR3 size: 18 residues. CDR3: CASSQAYTRDLYSYGYTF. The CDR3 DNA is TGCGCCAGCAGCCAAGCATATACCAGGGACCTATACTCCTATGGCTACACCTTC.

The CDR3, as DNA: TGTGCCAGCAGTATTTCTCTAGGTGCCGAGCAGTACTTC. Translation: CASSISLGAEQYF. The rearrangement links TRBV27 to TRBJ2-7; unclear D gene. CDR1 and CDR2 (germline): MNHEY, SMNVEV (reference sequence). V shed 5 bases and J shed 6 bases, with 14 bases lying between them. This CDR3 comprises 13 residues.

The chain links TRBV4-3 to TRBJ2-3; 8 positions agree with TRBD2. The CDR3 covers 16 residues. Germline V lookup: CDR1 LGHNA, CDR2 YSLEER. V was clipped by 1 base and J by 2 bases; unmatched bases: 5. CDR3 DNA sequence: TGCGCCAGCAGCCAAGGGCAGCGGGGGTTCACAGATACGCAGTATTTT. It yields the protein CASSQGQRGFTDTQYF.

Note on this clonotype: This likely traces to a read error, being one base from a far larger clone. Since the CDR3 does not end with the conserved phenylalanine or tryptophan, this likely comes from a read error. This chain connects TRBV7-6 to TRBJ2-1, with 12 bases aligning to TRBD2. After removal of 5 bases from V and 4 bases from J, the junction contained 3 bases not matched to a gene. This CDR3 comprises 15 residues. Germline V gene lookup returns CDR1 SGHVS and CDR2 FNYEAQ. The CDR3 nucleotides read TGTGCCAGCAGCCTGACTAGCGGGGGATACAATGAGCAGTTCGTC. This translates into CASSLTSGGYNEQFV.

This clonotype occurred once. For the CDR3, the DNA is TGTGCCAGCAGCTGGTCAGGCCGGCGGGAGACCCAGTACTTC. It specifies CASSWSGRRETQYF. The V call is TRBV7-2, the J call TRBJ2-5; D call uncertain. This CDR3 is 14 amino acids long. CDR1 is SGHTA and CDR2 is FQGNSA in the germline V gene. Trimming took off 4 bases at V and 5 bases at J, with 14 bases between the two ends.

The table lists this clonotype with a count of one. V is TRBV7-2 and J is TRBJ1-6; 12 positions match TRBD1. There are 17 residues in the CDR3. Germline-derived CDR1 and CDR2 are SGHTA and FQGNSA. J gave up 0 bases and V 10 bases, and 7 bases lay outside the gene matches. CDR3 DNA: TGTGCCACCCCGGGACAGGGGGCGAGCTCCTATAATTCACCCCTCCACTTT. Translation: CATPGQGASSYNSPLHF. The whole variable domain, filled in from reference TRBV7-2 and TRBJ1-6, reads GAGVSQSPSNKVTEKGKDVELRCDPISGHTALYWYRQSLGQGLEFLIYFQGNSAPDKSGLPSDRFSAERTGGSVSTLTIQRTQQEDSAVYLCATPGQGASSYNSPLHFGNGTRLTVT.

This clonotype was counted between two and nine times. This sequence joins TRBV4-3 and TRBJ2-1; D not resolved. Trimming removed 0 bases at V and 9 bases at J, with 24 bases between. Per germline, CDR1 LGHNA and CDR2 YSLEER. This CDR3 region has 18 residues. For the CDR3, the DNA is TGCGCCAGCAGCCAAGATAGAGTGGTAGGACCCACCAACCCTGAGCAGTTCTTC. This encodes CASSQDRVVGPTNPEQFF.

This clonotype came up once. This chain links TRBV6-1 with TRBJ1-5; D unclear. Per germline, CDR1 MNHNS and CDR2 SASEGT. This CDR3 is 14 amino acids long. The germline V and J ends were trimmed by 1 base and 6 bases, with 10 bases remaining between them. In DNA, the CDR3 is TGTGCCAGCAGTGAAGGGCCAGAGGCTCAGCCCCAGCATTTT. Translation: CASSEGPEAQPQHF.

This clonotype has a handful of counts. The chain carries TRBV6-2 or TRBV6-3 and TRBJ2-1; 8 nucleotides line up with TRBD2. The CDR3 totals 14 residues. Germline V gene lookup returns CDR1 MNHEY and CDR2 SVGEGT. Unmatched junction bases numbered 9, after V lost 2 bases and J lost 12 bases. The CDR3 bases are TGTGCCAGCAGTTACGCGGGGGGTAACATCGCGCAGTTCTTC. It encodes CASSYAGGNIAQFF.

The CDR3 here is CASSFLSGSNEQFF. Written as DNA, the CDR3 is TGTGCCAGCAGCTTCCTTAGCGGGTCGAATGAGCAGTTCTTC. This sequence joins TRBV13 and TRBJ2-1; 7 bases align to TRBD2. This CDR3 has 14 residues. The J segment lost 7 bases and the V segment lost 3 bases, leaving 6 bases of the junction unmatched. Per germline, CDR1 PRHDT and CDR2 FYEKMQ (reference sequence).

The chain links TRBV29-1 to TRBJ2-3, with 7 nucleotides matching TRBD2. V lost 8 bases and J lost 3; bases outside the gene matches: 14. The V gene's germline CDR1 is SQVTM and CDR2 ANQGSEA. This CDR3 region has 15 residues. The CDR3 DNA reads TGCAGCACCCAAGCGGGGCTCAAGGGGACAGATACGCAGTATTTT. Encoded protein: CSTQAGLKGTDTQYF.